Below are 27 T cell receptor beta chains sequenced from a single sample in a study of blood T cell repertoires in COVID-19. TCRdb's copy holds only in-frame clones and misses some; the assay was immunoSEQ multiplex PCR. The sample includes approximately 220,000 clones, more than 70% of them seen just once. Input material: peripheral blood. The receptors derive from a woman in her forties or fifties with acute or convalescent COVID-19.

The gene calls are TRBV5-4 and TRBJ1-4; 7 nucleotides match TRBD1. The CDR3 is 15 amino acids. Trimming removed 4 bases from V and 8 bases from J; junction bases left unmatched: 11. Germline loops: CDR1 SGHNT, CDR2 YYREEE (reference sequence). CDR3 amino acids: CASSTRQGSQEKLFF. CDR3 nucleotides: TGTGCCAGCAGCACAAGACAGGGATCGCAAGAAAAACTGTTTTTT.

The chain employs TRBV19 and TRBJ2-7; 10 bases match TRBD1. The CDR3 runs 15 residues. With 1 base clipped from V and 3 bases from J, the junction kept 3 bases outside the gene matches. CDR1 LNHDA and CDR2 SQIVND come from the germline V gene (reference sequence). The CDR3 region is CASSIGQGADYEQYF. The CDR3 DNA sequence: TGTGCCAGTAGTATAGGACAGGGGGCCGACTACGAGCAGTACTTC.

The CDR3 loop is CASSFGLAGDDEQFF. The CDR3 DNA is TGTGCCAGCAGCTTCGGACTAGCGGGAGACGATGAGCAGTTCTTC. This chain joins TRBV7-9 and TRBJ2-1; 13 nucleotides line up with TRBD2. Trimming cost V 3 bases and J 8 bases; bases outside gene matches: 4. This CDR3 has 15 amino acids. Germline assignment: CDR1 SEHNR and CDR2 FQNEAQ (reference sequence).

This chain connects TRBV19 to TRBJ2-5; 10 nucleotides match TRBD2. V shed 0 bases and J 7 bases; nucleotides not matched to a gene: 8. Germline V gives CDR1 LNHDA, CDR2 SQIVND (reference sequence). This CDR3 has 16 residues. CDR3 coding DNA: TGTGCCAGTAGTATAGATGGTAGCGGGAGGAGGGCGACCCAGTACTTC. Translation gives CASSIDGSGRRATQYF.

The rearrangement uses TRBV5-8 and TRBJ2-1; no clear D. This CDR3 has 13 amino acids. Germline V gene sequence: CDR1 SGHTS, CDR2 YDEGEE. V was trimmed by 4 bases and J by 5 bases, leaving 10 bases between them. In DNA, the CDR3 is TGTGCCAGCAGCCCCGAGGAAGACAATGAGCAGTTCTTC. Translating it yields CASSPEEDNEQFF.

The chain is built from TRBV7-3 and TRBJ2-1, with TRBD2 identical over 9 bases. The CDR3 runs 14 residues. Germline V gene sequence: CDR1 SGHTA, CDR2 FQGTGA. J lost 7 bases, V lost 3 bases, and 4 bases had no gene match. Here the CDR3 reads CASSLGGLANEQFF. The CDR3 bases are TGTGCCAGCAGCTTGGGGGGACTAGCTAATGAGCAGTTCTTC.

This clone was counted between two and nine times. The J gene is TRBJ1-2, the V gene TRBV27; D not resolved. This CDR3 is built from 13 residues. Deletions cut 5 bases from V and 5 bases from J, with 12 bases between. Germline V gene lookup returns CDR1 MNHEY and CDR2 SMNVEV (reference sequence). CDR3 nucleotide sequence: TGTGCCAGCAGTCCTCAGATTTTGTATGGCTACACCTTC. Protein sequence: CASSPQILYGYTF.

V is TRBV18 and J is TRBJ1-3; D is perhaps TRBD1 (5 bases). The CDR3 runs to 17 residues. Germline CDR1 is KGHSH and CDR2 is LQKENI. The V and J ends lost 1 base and 0 bases respectively, with 13 bases between them. The CDR3 bases are TGTGCCAGCTCACCACAGGGGCCACTTAGCTCTGGAAACACCATATATTTT. Amino acids: CASSPQGPLSSGNTIYF. Complete variable domain (other parts from reference TRBV18 and TRBJ1-3): NAGVMQNPRHLVRRRGQEARLRCSPMKGHSHVYWYRQLPEEGLKFMVYLQKENIIDESGMPKERFSAEFPKEGPSILRIQQVVRGDSAAYFCASSPQGPLSSGNTIYFGEGSWLTVV.

The V call is TRBV11-2, the J call TRBJ2-2; D might be TRBD2 (7 bases). CDR3 length: 15 residues. Germline V gene sequence: CDR1 SGHAT, CDR2 FQNNGV. The V gene lost 1 base and the J gene lost 7 bases, with 13 bases spanning the gap. CDR3 DNA sequence: TGTGCCAGCAGCTTAGCCGGGGGGCTCGGCGGGGAGCTGTTTTTT. This translates into CASSLAGGLGGELFF. Together with reference TRBV11-2 and TRBJ2-2, the CDR3 gives the full variable domain: EAGVAQSPRYKIIEKRQSVAFWCNPISGHATLYWYQQILGQGPKLLIQFQNNGVVDDSQLPKDRFSAERLKGVDSTLKIQPAKLEDSAVYLCASSLAGGLGGELFFGEGSRLTVL.

The V gene is TRBV9, the J gene TRBJ2-1; 7 bases map to TRBD2. The CDR3 has 15 residues. Looked up from germline, CDR1 is SGDLS and CDR2 is YYNGEE. Losses at the gene ends were 3 bases for V and 9 bases for J; bases not matched to a gene: 12. In nucleotides, the CDR3 is TGTGCCAGCAGCGCCCGGGAGGCCCCGATGGGTGAGCAGTTCTTC. The encoded protein is CASSAREAPMGEQFF.

The gene calls are TRBV18 and TRBJ2-2; tentatively, D is TRBD1 (5 bases). Germline CDR1 reads KGHSH; CDR2 reads LQKENI. V lost 2 bases and J lost 0, with 7 bases in between. The CDR3 sequence is 15 residues long. The CDR3 DNA reads as TGTGCCAGCTCACCAAGACAGACGAACACCGGGGAGCTGTTTTTT. Protein sequence: CASSPRQTNTGELFF.

V is TRBV30 and J is TRBJ2-1, with no clear D. CDR3 length: 13 amino acids. Germline V lookup: CDR1 GTSNPN, CDR2 SVGIG (reference sequence). The germline V and J ends were trimmed by 0 bases and 9 bases, with 12 bases remaining between them. The CDR3 here is CAWSVYRPGEQFF. CDR3 sequence (DNA): TGTGCCTGGAGTGTCTATCGCCCCGGTGAGCAGTTCTTC.

This chain joins TRBV28 and TRBJ1-1, with D possibly matching TRBD1 (6 bases). The CDR3 covers 14 residues. CDR1 MDHEN and CDR2 SYDVKM come from the germline V gene. Trimming took 4 bases from V and 5 from J, leaving 14 bases between them. CDR3 DNA sequence: TGTGCCAGCAGTTCCCTAGGGGGGGCAACTGAAGCTTTCTTT. Translation gives CASSSLGGATEAFF.

The V gene is TRBV10-3, the J gene TRBJ2-7, with 10 bases fitting TRBD2. Germline CDR1 reads ENHRY; CDR2 reads SYGVKD. V dropped 3 bases and J dropped 3; count of bases not matched to a gene: 11. The CDR3 is made up of 17 amino acids. CDR3 residues: CAISDGTSASVGYEQYF. CDR3 DNA: TGTGCCATCAGTGACGGGACTAGCGCCTCAGTGGGCTACGAGCAGTACTTC.

The rearrangement uses TRBV28 and TRBJ2-7; D might be TRBD1 (6 bases). This CDR3 has 14 residues. Germline CDR1 MDHEN, CDR2 SYDVKM. Trimming took 5 bases from V and 4 from J, leaving 15 bases between them. The CDR3 DNA sequence: TGTGCCAGCAGTCGGACAGACCTTCTATACGAGCAGTACTTC. It encodes CASSRTDLLYEQYF.

The chain carries TRBV24-1 and TRBJ2-1, with D perhaps TRBD1 (5 bases). Trimming removed 6 bases from V and 5 bases from J, with 10 bases in between. The CDR3 contains 13 residues. The germline CDR1 and CDR2 sequences are KGHDR and SFDVKD. Written as DNA, the CDR3 is TGTGCCACCAGTACCAGGACAAACAATGAGCAGTTCTTC. Amino acids: CATSTRTNNEQFF.

The sample holds one count of this clone. Germline is not matched at one junction end, which may reflect a read error. This rearrangement joins TRBV11-2 to TRBJ2-7; TRBD1 might be the D (5 bases). The V gene's germline CDR1 is SGHAT and CDR2 FQNNGV. The length of the CDR3 is 12 residues. The CDR3 DNA follows: TGTGCCAGCAGCCTAGACGCAAGGGGGCAGTACTTC. Residues: CASSLDARGQYF.

The chain recombines TRBV27 with TRBJ2-1; TRBD2 agrees at 11 bases. Trimming took 5 bases from V and 9 from J; bases not matched to a gene: 3. Germline V lookup: CDR1 MNHEY, CDR2 SMNVEV (reference sequence). The CDR3 is made up of 13 amino acids. The CDR3 reads CASSRLAGSEQFF. CDR3 DNA: TGTGCCAGCAGTAGACTAGCGGGAAGTGAGCAGTTCTTC.

The chain combines TRBV27 with TRBJ2-7; TRBD1 agrees at 10 bases. CDR1 and CDR2 from the germline V gene are MNHEY and SMNVEV (reference sequence). V lost 6 bases to trimming and J lost 5 bases; unmatched junction nucleotides: 10. The CDR3 consists of 15 residues. DNA of the CDR3: TGTGCCAGCAGGCCGACAGGGGGCATAACTGACGAGCAGTACTTC. Its protein is CASRPTGGITDEQYF.

There are a few counts of this clone. The junction differs from germline at one of its ends, possibly a read error. The chain carries TRBV28 and TRBJ1-4; D possibly corresponds to TRBD1 (6 bases). This CDR3 region has 15 residues. CDR1 MDHEN and CDR2 SYDVKM come from the germline V gene. As DNA, the CDR3 is TGTGCCAGCACTTTAGGGGGGGCAACTAATGAAAAACTGTTTTTT. Translation: CASTLGGATNEKLFF.

Here the CDR3 DNA reads TGCAGTGCTAGTGAAGGGACTAGCGGATACAATGAGCAGTTCTTC. Translated, it gives CSASEGTSGYNEQFF. V gene TRBV20-1 combines with J gene TRBJ2-1; 11 positions agree with TRBD2. The V gene's germline CDR1 is DFQATT and CDR2 SNEGSKA (reference sequence). The CDR3 length is 15 residues. J was trimmed by 4 bases and V by 3 bases; bases with no gene match: 5.

The chain carries TRBV29-1 and TRBJ1-1, with 10 bases that match TRBD1. The V and J ends lost 1 base and 0 bases, in that order; junction bases with no gene match: 5. The CDR3 sequence is 16 residues long. Germline V lookup: CDR1 SQVTM, CDR2 ANQGSEA. The CDR3 sequence: CSVEGRDRGLNTEAFF. Written as DNA, the CDR3 is TGCAGCGTTGAAGGCAGGGACAGGGGTTTGAACACTGAAGCTTTCTTT.

The rearrangement joins TRBV7-9 to TRBJ2-1; TRBD2 aligns across 9 bases. This CDR3 region has 16 residues. V was clipped by 0 bases and J by 7 bases; unmatched bases: 7. Germline V gene sequence: CDR1 SEHNR, CDR2 FQNEAQ (reference sequence). The CDR3 sequence is CASSLAVASGMNEQFF. Here the CDR3 DNA reads TGTGCCAGCAGCTTAGCTGTTGCTAGCGGGATGAATGAGCAGTTCTTC.

The chain recombines TRBV24-1 with TRBJ2-1; TRBD1 aligns across 9 bases. The germline V gene encodes CDR1 KGHDR and CDR2 SFDVKD. CDR3 length equals 14 residues. J was trimmed by 6 bases and V by 4 bases; bases with no gene match: 3. The CDR3 loop is CATSDPDRGNEQFF. The CDR3 DNA reads as TGTGCCACCAGTGACCCGGACAGGGGCAATGAGCAGTTCTTC.

The rearrangement uses TRBV7-8 and TRBJ2-7; TRBD1 aligns across 12 bases. Germline trimming cut 8 bases from V and 0 bases from J; bases unmatched to any gene: 11. The CDR3 is 17 amino acids. From germline, CDR1 is SGHVS and CDR2 FQNEAQ. The CDR3 DNA is TGTGCCAGCCTCAACGCGGGGACAGGGGGCATCTCCTACGAGCAGTACTTC. It specifies CASLNAGTGGISYEQYF.

The V and J genes are TRBV2 and TRBJ2-3; 8 positions agree with TRBD2. Germline V lookup: CDR1 SNHLY, CDR2 FYNNEI. V was pared by 6 bases and J by 5 bases, with 7 bases of the junction left unmatched. The CDR3 is 14 residues long. DNA for the CDR3: TGTGCCAGCAGCAGATCGGGACTAGGAGATACGCAGTATTTT. Translation gives CASSRSGLGDTQYF. Full variable domain (remainder filled in from reference TRBV2 and TRBJ2-3): EPEVTQTPSHQVTQMGQEVILRCVPISNHLYFYWYRQILGQKVEFLVSFYNNEISEKSEIFDDQFSVERPDGSNFTLKIRSTKLEDSAMYFCASSRSGLGDTQYFGPGTRLTVL.

This chain connects TRBV2 to TRBJ1-3, with D perhaps matching TRBD1 (5 bases). Per the germline V gene, CDR1 is SNHLY and CDR2 is FYNNEI. Trimming left V 8 bases short and J 2 bases short, with 13 bases between. This CDR3 is built from 14 residues. CDR3: CASLDIGAGNTIYF. The CDR3 nucleotides read TGTGCCAGCCTCGATATAGGGGCTGGAAACACCATATATTTT.